Listed below are T cell receptor beta chains from one sample, sequenced in a study of cytomegalovirus exposure and HLA in healthy donors. Data came from immunoSEQ multiplex PCR; TCRdb stores just in-frame clones and leaves some out. The sample lists 180,000 or so clones; roughly 80% were seen once. Sample: PBMCs. These receptor sequences come from a woman between 35 and 50 years old in good health and CMV-seropositive. Both conserved end residues are part of each CDR3. A D gene is named only where the DNA matches it firmly. Clone size is stated in some rows and not others, as once, few, many or a class when expanded.

>TRBJ1-1|-|TRBV25-1|-
CASTRGDREAFF
TGTGCCAGCACCCGAGGAGACAGGGAAGCTTTCTTT
>TRBJ1-3|-|TRBV5-1|-
CASSFTLRSSGNTIYF
TGCGCCAGCAGCTTTACGCTTCGGTCCTCTGGAAACACCATATATTTT
>TRBJ2-7|-|TRBV4-3|-
CASSQGTGPPYEQYF
TGCGCCAGCAGCCAAGGAACGGGTCCGCCCTACGAGCAGTACTTC
>TRBJ2-2|TRBD2|TRBV18|-
CASSDSGSTSGNTGELFF
TGTGCCAGCTCAGACTCAGGCTCGACTAGCGGTAACACCGGGGAGCTGTTTTTT
>TRBJ2-7|TRBD2|TRBV7-2|-
CASSLNGFSGNYEQYF
TGTGCCAGCAGCTTAAATGGGTTTAGCGGGAACTACGAGCAGTACTTC
>TRBJ2-2|-|TRBV11-3|-
CASSLGRDTGELFF
TGTGCCAGCAGCTTAGGCAGGGACACCGGGGAGCTGTTTTTT
>TRBJ2-1|TRBD2|TRBV4-1|once
CASSQGLSGRAADEQFF
TGCGCCAGCAGCCAAGGCCTTAGCGGGAGGGCCGCTGATGAGCAGTTCTTC
>TRBJ2-6|-|TRBV7-2|-
CASSLVSLSSSGANVLTF
TGTGCCAGCAGCTTAGTATCGTTGAGTAGCTCTGGGGCCAACGTCCTGACTTTC
>TRBJ1-6|-|TRBV27|-
CASRPHDSTNSPLHF
TGTGCCAGCAGGCCACACGACAGCACTAATTCACCCCTCCACTTT
>TRBJ2-7|-|TRBV7-2|-
CASSSSSGGAYEQYF
TGTGCCAGCAGCTCAAGCTCCGGGGGAGCCTACGAGCAGTACTTC
>TRBJ1-1|TRBD1|TRBV25-1|-
CASSGDRGPGTEAFF
TGTGCCAGCAGTGGGGACAGGGGGCCGGGCACTGAAGCTTTCTTT
>TRBJ2-1|TRBD2|TRBV6-5|once
CASSYLRAGVQNEQFF
TGTGCCAGCAGTTACCTCCGCGCGGGAGTTCAGAATGAGCAGTTCTTC
>TRBJ2-1|-|TRBV6-1|-
CASGAAGNPYNEQFF
TGTGCCAGCGGGGCGGCAGGGAACCCCTACAATGAGCAGTTCTTC
>TRBJ2-2|-|TRBV6-1|-
CASSRDSRAGELFF
TGTGCCAGCAGCCGGGACTCCCGAGCCGGGGAGCTGTTTTTT
>TRBJ2-1|-|TRBV7-2|few
CASTMVGVNEQFF
TGTGCCAGCACTATGGTGGGAGTCAATGAGCAGTTCTTC